This T cell receptor (beta chain) is drawn from a study of OX40 agonist ivuxolimab in advanced cancers. Study-wide context: Each patient was given ivuxolimab into a vein every 2 weeks, at 0.01 to 10 mg/kg. At about 82% male, the cohort had a mean age of about 60 years, ranging from about 23 to 79. Study-level results: In general, CD8+ T cells held more expanded clones than CD4+ did, on average.

Concerning this clone itself: The antigen is undetermined.

Sequencing was performed with immunoSEQ multiplex PCR; in TCRdb, only in-frame clones are kept and a portion is missing. The sample lists around 70,000 clones, over 70% occurring once. The CDR3 loop spans 13 amino acids. Trimming pared 2 bases from V and 0 bases from J, leaving 6 bases between. Germline CDR1 SGDLS, CDR2 YYNGEE. This chain links TRBV9 with TRBJ2-7; D gene unclear. Sequenced material: CD4+ or CD8+ T cells sorted from blood, taken in a trial of the OX40 agonist ivuxolimab. This TCR derives from an adult with an advanced solid tumor such as melanoma, head and neck, liver or kidney cancer. CDR3 DNA sequence: TGTGCCAGCAGCGTGTCATCCTCCTACGAGCAGTACTTC. Its translation: CASSVSSSYEQYF.